The rows below give T cell receptor beta chains drawn from one sample of a study of PD-1 blockade in classical Hodgkin lymphoma. The repertoire was sequenced with immunoSEQ multiplex PCR; TCRdb's copy has only in-frame clones and lacks some. The sample records tens of thousands of clones, around four fifths being singletons. The source was peripheral blood mononuclear cells (PBMCs), collected at baseline. Receptors originate from a human donor with classical Hodgkin lymphoma. Each CDR3 is given with its conserved first and last residue. A D gene is named only where the DNA matches it firmly. Expanded clones are given a class, and other clones once, few, many or no size at all.

-,-,TRBV13,TRBJ2-5,CASSLQARQETQYF,TGTGCCAGCAGCTTACAGGCAAGGCAAGAGACCCAGTACTTC
-,TRBD2,TRBV9,TRBJ2-7,CASSPTGGTSYEQYF,TGTGCCAGCAGCCCGACGGGGGGTACCTCCTACGAGCAGTACTTC
-,TRBD1,TRBV9,TRBJ1-2,CASSGGQGVRYGYTF,TGTGCCAGCAGCGGGGGACAGGGAGTGAGGTATGGCTACACCTTC
few,-,TRBV5-1,TRBJ1-1,CASSYGVGENTEAFF,TGCGCCAGCAGCTATGGAGTCGGGGAGAACACTGAAGCTTTCTTT
-,-,TRBV2,TRBJ2-5,CASSYGLSQETQYF,TGTGCCAGCAGTTACGGACTAAGCCAAGAGACCCAGTACTTC
-,-,TRBV5-6,TRBJ2-5,CASSDVNQETQYF,TGTGCCAGCAGCGACGTAAATCAAGAGACCCAGTACTTC
many,-,TRBV7-2,TRBJ2-5,CASSFLYGAGETQYF,TGTGCCAGCAGCTTCTTATACGGGGCGGGGGAGACCCAGTACTTC
-,TRBD1,TRBV7-8,TRBJ2-2,CASSSDRVEDTGELFF,TGTGCCAGCAGCTCGGACAGGGTGGAGGACACCGGGGAGCTGTTTTTT
-,-,TRBV11-2,TRBJ2-7,CASSLVRDEQYF,TGTGCCAGCAGCTTAGTGAGGGACGAGCAGTACTTC
few,TRBD1,TRBV29-1,TRBJ2-7,CSVQTGDEQYF,TGCAGCGTTCAAACAGGGGACGAGCAGTACTTC
-,-,TRBV7-9,TRBJ1-2,CASSRGSYGYTF,TGTGCCAGCAGCCGCGGGAGCTATGGCTACACCTTC